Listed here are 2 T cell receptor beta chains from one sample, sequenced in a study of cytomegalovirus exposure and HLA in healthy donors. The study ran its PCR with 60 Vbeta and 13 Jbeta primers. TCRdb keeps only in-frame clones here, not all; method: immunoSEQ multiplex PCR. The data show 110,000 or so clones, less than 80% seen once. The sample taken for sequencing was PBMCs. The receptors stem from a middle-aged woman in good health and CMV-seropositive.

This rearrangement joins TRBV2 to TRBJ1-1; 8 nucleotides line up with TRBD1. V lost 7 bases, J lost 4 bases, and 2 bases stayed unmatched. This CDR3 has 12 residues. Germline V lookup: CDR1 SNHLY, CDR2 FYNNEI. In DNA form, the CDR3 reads TGTGCCAGCACCGGGACAGGCACTGAAGCTTTCTTT. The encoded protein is CASTGTGTEAFF.

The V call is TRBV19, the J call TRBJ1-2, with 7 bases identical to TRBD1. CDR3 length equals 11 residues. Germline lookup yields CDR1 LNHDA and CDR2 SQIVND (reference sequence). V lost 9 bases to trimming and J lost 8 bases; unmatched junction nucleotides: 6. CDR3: CARMTGRGYTF. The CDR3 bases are TGTGCCAGGATGACAGGGCGCGGCTACACCTTC.